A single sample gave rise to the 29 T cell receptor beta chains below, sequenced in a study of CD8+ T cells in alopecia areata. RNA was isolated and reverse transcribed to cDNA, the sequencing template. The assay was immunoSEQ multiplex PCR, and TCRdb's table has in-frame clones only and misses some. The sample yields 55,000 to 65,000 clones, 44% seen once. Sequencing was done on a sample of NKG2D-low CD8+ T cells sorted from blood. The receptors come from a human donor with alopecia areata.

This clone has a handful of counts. CDR3 DNA sequence: TGTGCCAGCAGCCCGTCACAGGGTTCGGTTCAGCCCCAGCATTTT. Protein product: CASSPSQGSVQPQHF. The J gene is TRBJ1-5, the V gene TRBV7-2; possible D gene TRBD1, 6 bases. The CDR3 runs 15 residues. Germline V lookup: CDR1 SGHTA, CDR2 FQGNSA. V was clipped by 5 bases and J by 6 bases, with 17 bases between them.

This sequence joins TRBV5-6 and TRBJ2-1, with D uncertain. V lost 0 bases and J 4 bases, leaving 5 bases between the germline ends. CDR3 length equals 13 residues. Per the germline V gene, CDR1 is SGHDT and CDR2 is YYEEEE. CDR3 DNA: TGTGCCAGCAGCTTGGAAAATTACAATGAGCAGTTCTTC. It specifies CASSLENYNEQFF.

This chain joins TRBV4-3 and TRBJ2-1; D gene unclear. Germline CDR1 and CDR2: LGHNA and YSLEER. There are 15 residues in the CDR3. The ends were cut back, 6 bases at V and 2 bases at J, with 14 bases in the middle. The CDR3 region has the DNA TGCGCCAGCAGTGATCGAATTCAGACCTACAATGAGCAGTTCTTC. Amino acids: CASSDRIQTYNEQFF.

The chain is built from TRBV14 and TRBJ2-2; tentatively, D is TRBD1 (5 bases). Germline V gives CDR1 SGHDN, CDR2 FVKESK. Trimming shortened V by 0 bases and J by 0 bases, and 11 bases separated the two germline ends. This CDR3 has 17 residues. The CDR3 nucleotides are TGTGCCAGCAGCCAAGAAGCAGGCAGGGCGAACACCGGGGAGCTGTTTTTT. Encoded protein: CASSQEAGRANTGELFF.

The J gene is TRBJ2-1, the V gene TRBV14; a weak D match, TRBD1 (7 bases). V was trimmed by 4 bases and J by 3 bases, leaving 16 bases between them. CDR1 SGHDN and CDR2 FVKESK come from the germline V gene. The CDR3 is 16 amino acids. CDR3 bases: TGTGCCAGCAGCCTGGCGCGGGACAGTAACTACAATGAGCAGTTCTTC. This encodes CASSLARDSNYNEQFF.

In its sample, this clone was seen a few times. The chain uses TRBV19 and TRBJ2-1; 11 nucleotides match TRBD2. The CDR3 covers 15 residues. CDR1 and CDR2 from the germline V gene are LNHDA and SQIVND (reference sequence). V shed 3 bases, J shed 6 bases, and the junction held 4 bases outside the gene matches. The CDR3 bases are TGTGCCAGTAGTATGTGGCTAGCGGGGGGCAATGAGCAGTTCTTC. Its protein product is CASSMWLAGGNEQFF.

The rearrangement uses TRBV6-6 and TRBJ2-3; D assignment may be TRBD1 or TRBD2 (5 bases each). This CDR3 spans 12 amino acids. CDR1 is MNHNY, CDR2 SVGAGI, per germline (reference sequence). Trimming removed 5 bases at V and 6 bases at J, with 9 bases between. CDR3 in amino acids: CASSPWGDTQYF. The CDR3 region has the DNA TGTGCCAGCAGTCCCTGGGGGGATACGCAGTATTTT.

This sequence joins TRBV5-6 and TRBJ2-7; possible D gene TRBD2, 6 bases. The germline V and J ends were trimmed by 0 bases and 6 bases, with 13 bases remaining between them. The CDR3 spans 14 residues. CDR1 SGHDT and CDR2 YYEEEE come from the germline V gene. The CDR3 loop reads CASSLALAFGEQYF. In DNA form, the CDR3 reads TGTGCCAGCAGCTTGGCCCTAGCGTTCGGCGAGCAGTACTTC.

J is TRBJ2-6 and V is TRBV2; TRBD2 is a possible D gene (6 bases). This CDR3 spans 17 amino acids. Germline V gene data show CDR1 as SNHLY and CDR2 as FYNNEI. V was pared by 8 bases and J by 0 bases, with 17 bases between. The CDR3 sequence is CASVSGRGISGANVLTF. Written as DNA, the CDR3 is TGTGCCAGCGTGTCTGGGCGGGGAATCTCTGGGGCCAACGTCCTGACTTTC.

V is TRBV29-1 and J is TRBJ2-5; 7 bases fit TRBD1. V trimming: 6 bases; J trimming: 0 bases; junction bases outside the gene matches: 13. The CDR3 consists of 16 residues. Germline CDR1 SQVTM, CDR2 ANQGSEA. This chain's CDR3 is CSVDEGAGRYQETQYF. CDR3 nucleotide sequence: TGCAGCGTAGATGAGGGGGCGGGCCGTTACCAAGAGACCCAGTACTTC.

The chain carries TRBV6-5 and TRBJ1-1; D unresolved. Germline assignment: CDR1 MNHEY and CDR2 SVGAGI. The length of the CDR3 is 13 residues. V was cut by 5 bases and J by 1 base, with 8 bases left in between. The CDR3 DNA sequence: TGTGCCAGCAGTAATGGAGGGAACACTGAAGCTTTCTTT. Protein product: CASSNGGNTEAFF.

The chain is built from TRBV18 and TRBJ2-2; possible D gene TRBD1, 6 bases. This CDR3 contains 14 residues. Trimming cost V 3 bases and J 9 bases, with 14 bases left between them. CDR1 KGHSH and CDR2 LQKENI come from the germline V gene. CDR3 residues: CASSPPDSSWELFF. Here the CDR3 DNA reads TGTGCCAGCTCACCTCCGGACAGTTCGTGGGAGCTGTTTTTT.

CDR3: CASSQDGGQEATAYGYTF. CDR3 DNA: TGTGCCAGCAGCCAAGATGGGGGACAGGAAGCCACTGCCTATGGCTACACCTTC. The genes are TRBV4-2 and TRBJ1-2; TRBD1 matches 8 bases. J was trimmed by 4 bases and V by 0 bases; bases with no gene match: 13. Per germline, CDR1 LGHNA and CDR2 YNFKEQ. This CDR3 is 18 amino acids long.

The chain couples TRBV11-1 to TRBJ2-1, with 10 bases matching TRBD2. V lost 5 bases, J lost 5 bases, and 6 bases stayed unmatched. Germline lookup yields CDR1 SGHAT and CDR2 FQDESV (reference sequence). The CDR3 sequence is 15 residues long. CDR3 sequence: CASSRERGGNNEQFF. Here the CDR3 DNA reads TGTGCCAGCAGCCGCGAGCGGGGGGGAAACAATGAGCAGTTCTTC.

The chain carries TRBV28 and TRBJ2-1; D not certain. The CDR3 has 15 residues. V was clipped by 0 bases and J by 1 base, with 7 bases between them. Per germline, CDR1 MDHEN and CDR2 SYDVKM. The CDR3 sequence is CASSLWRSSYNEQFF. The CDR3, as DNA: TGTGCCAGCAGTTTATGGAGGAGTTCCTACAATGAGCAGTTCTTC.

The CDR3 coding sequence is TGCAGCGTTGGGGACGGGTTGAGCTATGGCTACACCTTC. Translating it yields CSVGDGLSYGYTF. V is TRBV29-1 and J is TRBJ1-2; D is possibly TRBD1 (5 bases). Germline CDR1 is SQVTM and CDR2 is ANQGSEA. Trimming took 4 bases from V and 4 from J, leaving 13 bases between them. This CDR3 comprises 13 residues. The full variable domain, rest sourced from reference TRBV29-1 and TRBJ1-2, is SAVISQKPSRDICQRGTSLTIQCQVDSQVTMMFWYRQQPGQSLTLIATANQGSEATYESGFVIDKFPISRPNLTFSTLTVSNMSPEDSSIYLCSVGDGLSYGYTFGSGTRLTVV.

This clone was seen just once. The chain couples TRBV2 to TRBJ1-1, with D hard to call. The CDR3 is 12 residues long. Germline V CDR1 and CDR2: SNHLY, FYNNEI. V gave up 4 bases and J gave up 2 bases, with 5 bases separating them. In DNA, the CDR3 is TGTGCCAGCAGTGTCATAAACACTGAAGCTTTCTTT. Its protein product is CASSVINTEAFF. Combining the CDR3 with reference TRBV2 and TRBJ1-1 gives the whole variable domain EPEVTQTPSHQVTQMGQEVILRCVPISNHLYFYWYRQILGQKVEFLVSFYNNEISEKSEIFDDQFSVERPDGSNFTLKIRSTKLEDSAMYFCASSVINTEAFFGQGTRLTVV.

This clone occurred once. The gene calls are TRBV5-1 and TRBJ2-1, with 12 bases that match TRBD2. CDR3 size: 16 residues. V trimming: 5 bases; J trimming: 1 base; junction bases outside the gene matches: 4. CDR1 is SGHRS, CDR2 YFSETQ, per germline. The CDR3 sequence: CASSLTSGRSYNEQFF. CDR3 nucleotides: TGCGCCAGCAGTTTAACTAGCGGGAGGTCCTACAATGAGCAGTTCTTC.

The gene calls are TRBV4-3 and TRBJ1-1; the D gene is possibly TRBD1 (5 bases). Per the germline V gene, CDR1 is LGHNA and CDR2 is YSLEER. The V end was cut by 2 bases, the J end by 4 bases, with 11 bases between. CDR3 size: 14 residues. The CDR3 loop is CASSQTWGGTEAFF. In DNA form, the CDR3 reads TGCGCCAGCAGCCAAACCTGGGGGGGCACTGAAGCTTTCTTT.

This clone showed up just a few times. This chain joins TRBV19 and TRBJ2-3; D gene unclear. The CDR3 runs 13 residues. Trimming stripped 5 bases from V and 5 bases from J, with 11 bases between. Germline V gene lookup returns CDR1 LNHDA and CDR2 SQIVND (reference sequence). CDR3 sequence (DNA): TGTGCCAGTAGTTCACAGACTGGAGATACGCAGTATTTT. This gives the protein CASSSQTGDTQYF.

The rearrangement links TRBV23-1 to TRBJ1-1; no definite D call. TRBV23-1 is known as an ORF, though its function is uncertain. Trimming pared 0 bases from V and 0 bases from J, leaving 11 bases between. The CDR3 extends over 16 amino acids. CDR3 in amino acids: CASSQSSGGVNTEAFF. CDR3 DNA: TGCGCCAGCAGTCAATCTTCAGGAGGAGTGAACACTGAAGCTTTCTTT.

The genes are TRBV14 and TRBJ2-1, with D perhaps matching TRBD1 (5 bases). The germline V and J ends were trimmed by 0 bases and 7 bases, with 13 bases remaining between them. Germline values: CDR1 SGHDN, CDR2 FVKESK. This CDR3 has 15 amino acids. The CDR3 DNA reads TGTGCCAGCAGCCAAGACTTCCCACCAGGGAATGAGCAGTTCTTC. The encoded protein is CASSQDFPPGNEQFF.

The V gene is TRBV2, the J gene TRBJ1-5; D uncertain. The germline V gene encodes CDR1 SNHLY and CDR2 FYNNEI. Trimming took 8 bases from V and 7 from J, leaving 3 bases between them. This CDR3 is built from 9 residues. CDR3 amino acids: CASGQPQHF. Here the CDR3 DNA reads TGTGCCAGCGGCCAGCCCCAGCATTTT.

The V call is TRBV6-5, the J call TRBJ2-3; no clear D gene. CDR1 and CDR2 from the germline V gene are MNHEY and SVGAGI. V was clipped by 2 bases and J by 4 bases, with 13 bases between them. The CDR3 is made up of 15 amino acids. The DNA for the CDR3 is TGTGCCAGCAGTTACCCGCCAGGACGGTCAGATACGCAGTATTTT. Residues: CASSYPPGRSDTQYF.

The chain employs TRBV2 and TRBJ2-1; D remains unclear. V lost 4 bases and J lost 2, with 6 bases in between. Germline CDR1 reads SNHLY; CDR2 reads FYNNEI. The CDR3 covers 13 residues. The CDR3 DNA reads TGTGCCAGCAGTGCCCGGACCTACAATGAGCAGTTCTTC. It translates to CASSARTYNEQFF.

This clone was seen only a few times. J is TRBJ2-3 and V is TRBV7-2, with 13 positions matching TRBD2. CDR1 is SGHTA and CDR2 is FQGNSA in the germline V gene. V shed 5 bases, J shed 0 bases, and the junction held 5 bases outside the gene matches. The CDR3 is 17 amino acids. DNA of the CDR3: TGTGCCAGCAGCAGACTAGCGGGAGGACCTAGCACAGATACGCAGTATTTT. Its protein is CASSRLAGGPSTDTQYF. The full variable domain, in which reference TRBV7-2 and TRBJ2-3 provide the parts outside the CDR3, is GAGVSQSPSNKVTEKGKDVELRCDPISGHTALYWYRQSLGQGLEFLIYFQGNSAPDKSGLPSDRFSAERTGGSVSTLTIQRTQQEDSAVYLCASSRLAGGPSTDTQYFGPGTRLTVL.

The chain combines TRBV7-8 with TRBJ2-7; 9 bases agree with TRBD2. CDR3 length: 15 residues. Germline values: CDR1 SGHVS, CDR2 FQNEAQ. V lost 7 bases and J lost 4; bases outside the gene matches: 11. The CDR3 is CASTIGGGRVYEQYF. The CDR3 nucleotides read TGTGCCAGCACCATAGGAGGCGGGAGGGTTTACGAGCAGTACTTC.

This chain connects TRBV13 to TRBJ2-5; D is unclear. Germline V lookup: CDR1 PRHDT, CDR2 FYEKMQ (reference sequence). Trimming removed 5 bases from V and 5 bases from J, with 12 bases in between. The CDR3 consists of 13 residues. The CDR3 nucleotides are TGTGCCAGCAGCCACGCTGGTTGGGAGACCCAGTACTTC. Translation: CASSHAGWETQYF. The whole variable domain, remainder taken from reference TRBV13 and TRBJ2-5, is AAGVIQSPRHLIKEKRETATLKCYPIPRHDTVYWYQQGPGQDPQFLISFYEKMQSDKGSIPDRFSAQQFSDYHSELNMSSLELGDSALYFCASSHAGWETQYFGPGTRLLVL.

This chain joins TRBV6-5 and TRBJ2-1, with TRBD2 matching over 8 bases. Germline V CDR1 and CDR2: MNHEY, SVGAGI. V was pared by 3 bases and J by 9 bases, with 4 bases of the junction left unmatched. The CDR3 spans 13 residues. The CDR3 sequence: CASSYKLAGEQFF. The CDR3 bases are TGTGCCAGCAGTTATAAGCTAGCGGGTGAGCAGTTCTTC.